This T cell receptor (beta chain) was found in a study of relationships among human T cell subsets (dated by TCRdb to the early 2010s). Looking at the study overall: Eight distinct blood T cell populations were sequenced: pan T, CD8 cytotoxic, regulatory, Th1, Th2, naive plus transitional, activated and memory cells. Points the paper makes about the study in general: Across the seven subsets, no statistically significant differences turned up in V, D and J usage, CDR3 length, or N-nucleotide additions. A CD4+CD8+ double-positive population could not be ruled out by the bead-based sorting. T cell counts went unrecorded for a couple of pan T samples, which were processed alongside pan B cells. The considerable overlap in CDR3s among Th1, Th2 and regulatory T cells was taken as suggesting that cell fate choices are stochastic. While more than 50% of CD8+ cytotoxic sequences came from clones with more than 100 reads, the regulatory and Th2 subsets had few clones of that kind.

As concerns this clonotype: Its antigen remains undetermined. No base-level quality is on record; no much larger clone is a single base apart.

The CDR3 runs 16 amino acids, cysteine and phenylalanine included. The CDR3 DNA has 48 bases and is translated from base 1. CDR1 and CDR2, looked up from the germline V gene (reference sequence), are DFQATT and SNEGSKA. The trim is 5 bases for V and 0 bases for J, with a gap of 20 bases between the germline ends. Preparation of the library involved multiplex PCR. Sequencer: 454 GS FLX. TCR alpha and beta CDR3 regions were amplified from mRNA by semiquantitative ARM-PCR. ARM-PCR used tagged nested gene-specific primers, after which communal superprimers carried out exponential amplification. Before the second amplification round was performed on first-round PCR products, the nested primers were removed by exonuclease. Sequencing of the amplicons was performed on the 454 platform, which allows millions of DNA fragments to be sequenced rapidly without cloning bias. A read counted as effective if the read could be mapped to both V and J germline segments. The study's own analysis went as follows. IRmap was used to assign reads to germline V, D and J segments, and IRmap relies on pyromap, a Smith-Waterman modification adapted to 454 sequencing errors. To filter D-beta assignments, cutoffs were set at the 99th percentile of the alignment scores obtained from simulated random sequences. CDR3 was defined as the amino acids between the conserved V-segment Y[YFLI]C motif and the J-segment [FW]GXGT motif. Repertoire diversity was estimated with a compound Poisson process model previously applied to large-scale EST data. A procedure for detecting cross-contamination was used to argue that sample contamination was not the source of the shared CDR3s. Clones were called with MiXCR by TCRdb after fastp trimmed the public reads at Q25, and only in-frame beta chains were retained. A single entry per CDR3 protein holds the most common genes and DNA from its merged rows. These V and J calls rely on TCRdb rather than the paper's analysis. The sample has approximately 15,000 distinct CDR3 sequences on record, about 60% of them singletons. Of the sample, about 35% falls within the top ten clones.

Miltenyi superparamagnetic beads coated with subset-specific monoclonal antibodies were used for isolation of the T cell subsets. Peripheral blood was used as the source from which all T cell populations were isolated. Mononuclear cells were obtained from whole blood by Ficoll separation, and monocytes were then depleted with anti-CD14 microbeads. Right after isolation, the cell populations were resuspended in RNAprotect reagent. CD3+ T cells in general were included in the pan T sample. The sequencing input was total T cells sorted from blood. The cell subset or site label on this specimen signifies: CD3+ T cells in general. The sequence derives from a man aged 40-49 years in good health. The chain was built from TRBV20-1 and TRBJ2-7; TRBD2 is a possible D gene, resting on 5 matching bases. The CDR3 amino acid sequence is: CSALGEGGPSSYEQYF. The sequenced DNA: TGCAGTGCTCTCGGGGAAGGTGGCCCCAGCTCCTACGAGCAGTACTTC.